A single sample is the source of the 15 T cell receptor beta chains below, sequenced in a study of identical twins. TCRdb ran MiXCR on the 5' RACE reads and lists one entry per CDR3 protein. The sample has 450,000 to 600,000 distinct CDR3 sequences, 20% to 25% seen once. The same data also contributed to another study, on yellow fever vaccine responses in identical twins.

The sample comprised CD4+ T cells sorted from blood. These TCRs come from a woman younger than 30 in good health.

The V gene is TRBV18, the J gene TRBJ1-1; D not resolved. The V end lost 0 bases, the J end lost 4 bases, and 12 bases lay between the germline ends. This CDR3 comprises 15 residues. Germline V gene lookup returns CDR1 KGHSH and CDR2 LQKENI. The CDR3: CASSPPSVGGTEAFF. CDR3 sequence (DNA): TGTGCCAGCTCACCACCATCGGTGGGCGGCACTGAAGCTTTCTTT. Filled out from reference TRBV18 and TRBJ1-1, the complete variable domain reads NAGVMQNPRHLVRRRGQEARLRCSPMKGHSHVYWYRQLPEEGLKFMVYLQKENIIDESGMPKERFSAEFPKEGPSILRIQQVVRGDSAAYFCASSPPSVGGTEAFFGQGTRLTVV.

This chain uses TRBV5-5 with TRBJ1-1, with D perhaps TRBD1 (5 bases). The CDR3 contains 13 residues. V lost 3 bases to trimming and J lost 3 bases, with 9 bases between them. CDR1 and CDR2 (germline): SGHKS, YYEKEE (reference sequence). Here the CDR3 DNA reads TGTGCCAGCAGCTGGGGGGTGGACACTGAAGCTTTCTTT. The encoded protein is CASSWGVDTEAFF.

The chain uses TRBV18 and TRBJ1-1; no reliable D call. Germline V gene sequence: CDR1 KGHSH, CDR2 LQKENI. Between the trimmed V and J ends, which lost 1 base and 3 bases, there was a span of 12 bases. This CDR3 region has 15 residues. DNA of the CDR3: TGTGCCAGCTCACCACGGGTTGAGTTCGACACTGAAGCTTTCTTT. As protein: CASSPRVEFDTEAFF. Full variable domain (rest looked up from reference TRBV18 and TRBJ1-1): NAGVMQNPRHLVRRRGQEARLRCSPMKGHSHVYWYRQLPEEGLKFMVYLQKENIIDESGMPKERFSAEFPKEGPSILRIQQVVRGDSAAYFCASSPRVEFDTEAFFGQGTRLTVV.

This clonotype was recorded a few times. DNA for the CDR3: TGTGCCAGCAGCTTATATTGGTTGAATGAGCAGTTCTTC. It codes for CASSLYWLNEQFF. This chain links TRBV7-2 with TRBJ2-1, with D hard to call. Trimming removed 2 bases from V and 7 bases from J, with 9 bases in between. CDR1 is SGHTA and CDR2 is FQGNSA in the germline V gene. The CDR3 length is 13 residues.

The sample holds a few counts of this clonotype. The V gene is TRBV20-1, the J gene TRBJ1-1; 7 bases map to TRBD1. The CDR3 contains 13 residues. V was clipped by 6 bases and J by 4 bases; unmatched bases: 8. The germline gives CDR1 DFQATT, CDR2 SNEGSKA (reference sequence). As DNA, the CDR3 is TGCAGTGCCGAACAGGGGCTAGGCACTGAAGCTTTCTTT. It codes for CSAEQGLGTEAFF.

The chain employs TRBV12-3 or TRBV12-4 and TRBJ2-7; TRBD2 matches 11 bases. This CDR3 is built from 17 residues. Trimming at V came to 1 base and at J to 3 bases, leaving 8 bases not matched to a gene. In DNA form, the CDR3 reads TGTGCCAGCAGTTTAGGGACTAGCGGGCTCACCGGCTACGAGCAGTACTTC. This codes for CASSLGTSGLTGYEQYF.

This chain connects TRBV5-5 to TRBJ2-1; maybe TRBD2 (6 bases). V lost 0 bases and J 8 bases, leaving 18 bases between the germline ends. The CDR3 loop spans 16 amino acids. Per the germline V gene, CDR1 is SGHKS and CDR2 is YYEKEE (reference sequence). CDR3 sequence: CASSLGLEIMFYEQFF. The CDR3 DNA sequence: TGTGCCAGCAGCTTGGGACTAGAAATAATGTTCTATGAGCAGTTCTTC.

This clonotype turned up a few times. The chain's CDR3 is CASSFGGAKYF. Written as DNA, the CDR3 is TGTGCCAGCAGCTTCGGGGGGGCTAAGTATTTT. The rearrangement joins TRBV11-2 to TRBJ2-3; the match to TRBD2 covers 8 bases. CDR3 length: 11 residues. The V gene end was trimmed by 3 bases and the J gene end by 13 bases; junction bases not matched to a gene: 3. Per germline, CDR1 SGHAT and CDR2 FQNNGV.

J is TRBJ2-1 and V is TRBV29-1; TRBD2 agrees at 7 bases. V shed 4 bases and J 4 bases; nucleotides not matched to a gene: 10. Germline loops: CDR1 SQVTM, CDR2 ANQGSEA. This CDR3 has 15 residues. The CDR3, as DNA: TGCAGCGTTGGAGCTTTGGGGGGGGTATACAATGAGCAGTTCTTC. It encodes CSVGALGGVYNEQFF.

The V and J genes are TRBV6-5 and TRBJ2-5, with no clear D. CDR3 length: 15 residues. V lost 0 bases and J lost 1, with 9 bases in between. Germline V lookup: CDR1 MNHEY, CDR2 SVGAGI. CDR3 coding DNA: TGTGCCAGCAGTTACTCGGTCGACACCCAAGAGACCCAGTACTTC. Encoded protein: CASSYSVDTQETQYF.

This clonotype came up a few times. In DNA, the CDR3 is TGTGCCAGCAGTTACTCGCAGGCGGTTAATGAAAAACTGTTTTTT. This sequence encodes CASSYSQAVNEKLFF. This chain links TRBV6-5 with TRBJ1-4, with D uncertain. With 0 bases removed from V and 4 bases from J, the gap between germline ends came to 9 bases. This CDR3 region has 15 residues. Germline CDR1 reads MNHEY; CDR2 reads SVGAGI.

The CDR3 region is CASSQADGYEQYF. For the CDR3, the DNA is TGTGCCAGCAGCCAAGCCGACGGTTACGAGCAGTACTTC. J is TRBJ2-7 and V is TRBV3-1; D gene ambiguous. CDR1 is LGHDT, CDR2 YNNKEL, per germline (reference sequence). This CDR3 has 13 amino acids. V lost 1 base and J lost 4, with 8 bases in between.

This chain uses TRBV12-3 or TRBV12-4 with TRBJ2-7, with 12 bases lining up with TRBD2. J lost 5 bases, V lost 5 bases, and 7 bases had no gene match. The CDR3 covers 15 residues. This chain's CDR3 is CASSPSSGRADEQYF. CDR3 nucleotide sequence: TGTGCCAGCAGTCCCTCTAGCGGGAGGGCCGACGAGCAGTACTTC.

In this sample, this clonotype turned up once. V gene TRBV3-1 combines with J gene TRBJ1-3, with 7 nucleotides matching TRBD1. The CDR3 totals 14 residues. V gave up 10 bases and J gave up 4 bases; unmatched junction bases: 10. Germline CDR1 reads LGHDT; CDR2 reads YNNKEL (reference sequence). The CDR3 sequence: CATTQGFSGNTIYF. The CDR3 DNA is TGTGCCACAACACAGGGGTTCTCCGGAAACACCATATATTTT. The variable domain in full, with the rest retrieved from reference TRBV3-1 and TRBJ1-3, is DTAVSQTPKYLVTQMGNDKSIKCEQNLGHDTMYWYKQDSKKFLKIMFSYNNKELIINETVPNRFSPKSPDKAHLNLHINSLELGDSAVYFCATTQGFSGNTIYFGEGSWLTVV.

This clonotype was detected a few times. The CDR3 region is CASSTTCSSAQGPSSGNTIYF. The CDR3 nucleotides read TGTGCCAGCAGCACAACTTGTTCCTCGGCACAGGGGCCAAGCTCTGGAAACACCATATATTTT. This rearrangement joins TRBV21-1 to TRBJ1-3; the listed D gene, TRBD1, was not tested against the DNA. TRBV21-1 is deemed a pseudogene. This CDR3 comprises 21 residues.